These 25 T cell receptor beta chains were all obtained from the same sample, sequenced in a study of blood T cell repertoires in COVID-19. Profiled with immunoSEQ multiplex PCR; TCRdb holds only in-frame clones, not every one. The repertoire holds 230,000 or so clones, with nearly 90% as singletons. Sequenced sample: peripheral blood. Every receptor here comes from a woman in her 40s who had recovered from COVID-19.

V is TRBV15 and J is TRBJ2-7, with a weak D call TRBD1 (5 bases). Trimming left V 0 bases short and J 7 bases short, with 10 bases between. The CDR3 extends over 13 amino acids. The V gene's germline CDR1 is LNHNV and CDR2 YYDKDF (reference sequence). The CDR3, as DNA: TGTGCCACCAGCAGAGATCAAAACAGGGAGCAGTACGTC. Translation: CATSRDQNREQYV.

The gene calls are TRBV20-1 and TRBJ2-3; TRBD2 aligns across 7 bases. CDR1 is DFQATT and CDR2 is SNEGSKA in the germline V gene (reference sequence). The CDR3 covers 15 residues. Trimming cost V 3 bases and J 7 bases; bases outside gene matches: 13. DNA for the CDR3: TGCAGTGCTAGTTTCGGCGGGAGTTTTTCTAATACGCAGTATTTT. It codes for CSASFGGSFSNTQYF.

The gene calls are TRBV28 and TRBJ2-7; TRBD1 matches 10 bases. The germline V gene encodes CDR1 MDHEN and CDR2 SYDVKM. There are 15 residues in the CDR3. V was clipped by 5 bases and J by 4 bases; unmatched bases: 8. In DNA form, the CDR3 reads TGTGCCAGCAGTCTTTGGACAGGGGGTTCGTACGAGCAGTACTTC. Translating gives CASSLWTGGSYEQYF.

This clone showed up just once. The genes are TRBV5-1 and TRBJ2-3; 13 bases align to TRBD2. The CDR3 runs 16 residues. Germline CDR1 and CDR2: SGHRS and YFSETQ. The V segment lost 5 bases and the J segment 6 bases; nucleotides outside the gene matches: 9. The CDR3 coding sequence is TGCGCCAGCAGTTCTACCGGGACTAGCGGGATGGATACGCAGTATTTT. It translates to CASSSTGTSGMDTQYF. Together with reference TRBV5-1 and TRBJ2-3, the CDR3 gives the full variable domain: KAGVTQTPRYLIKTRGQQVTLSCSPISGHRSVSWYQQTPGQGLQFLFEYFSETQRNKGNFPGRFSGRQFSNSRSEMNVSTLELGDSALYLCASSSTGTSGMDTQYFGPGTRLTVL.

This chain uses TRBV19 with TRBJ2-2; no reliable D call. V was trimmed by 7 bases and J by 0 bases, leaving 9 bases between them. Germline CDR1 LNHDA, CDR2 SQIVND (reference sequence). This CDR3 contains 14 residues. CDR3 nucleotide sequence: TGTGCCAGTATTAGCCTAGCGAACACCGGGGAGCTGTTTTTT. It yields the protein CASISLANTGELFF. Complete variable domain (other parts from reference TRBV19 and TRBJ2-2): DGGITQSPKYLFRKEGQNVTLSCEQNLNHDAMYWYRQDPGQGLRLIYYSQIVNDFQKGDIAEGYSVSREKKESFPLTVTSAQKNPTAFYLCASISLANTGELFFGEGSRLTVL.

The chain joins TRBV19 to TRBJ1-2, with 9 bases that match TRBD1. With 6 bases clipped from V and 0 bases from J, the junction kept 8 bases outside the gene matches. This CDR3 region has 16 residues. The germline V gene encodes CDR1 LNHDA and CDR2 SQIVND (reference sequence). The chain's CDR3 is CASSETGGATNYGYTF. The CDR3 coding sequence is TGTGCCAGTAGCGAAACAGGGGGCGCGACTAACTATGGCTACACCTTC.

V is TRBV6-5 and J is TRBJ2-3, with TRBD1 matching over 7 bases. Germline lookup yields CDR1 MNHEY and CDR2 SVGAGI. The CDR3 has 14 residues. V lost 4 bases, J lost 2 bases, and 3 bases stayed unmatched. CDR3 amino acids: CASSWDRNTDTQYF. CDR3 DNA sequence: TGTGCCAGCAGTTGGGACAGAAACACAGATACGCAGTATTTT.

The chain is built from TRBV27 and TRBJ2-3; TRBD2 aligns across 11 bases. J lost 5 bases, V lost 5 bases, and 6 bases had no gene match. This CDR3 spans 15 amino acids. CDR1 is MNHEY, CDR2 SMNVEV, per germline (reference sequence). The CDR3 coding sequence is TGTGCCAGCAGTCCCTTAGCGGGGGGGCAAGATACGCAGTATTTT. It translates to CASSPLAGGQDTQYF.

The V call is TRBV4-3, the J call TRBJ1-3, with a tentative D call TRBD1 (5 bases). Trimming took 4 bases from V and 2 from J, leaving 15 bases between them. Germline V gene lookup returns CDR1 LGHNA and CDR2 YSLEER. CDR3 length equals 16 residues. The CDR3, as DNA: TGCGCCAGCAGCCCGGAAGCTCTGGGGCCTGGAAACACCATATATTTT. It specifies CASSPEALGPGNTIYF.

V is TRBV3-1 (or the pseudogene TRBV3-2) and J is TRBJ1-4, with TRBD1 as a possible D gene (5 bases). The V gene's germline CDR1 is LGHDT and CDR2 YNNKEL (reference sequence). The ends were cut back, 4 bases at V and 4 bases at J, with 10 bases in the middle. There are 14 residues in the CDR3. Written as DNA, the CDR3 is TGTGCCAGCAGCCCCCAGGGCGGTAATGAAAAACTGTTTTTT. Protein: CASSPQGGNEKLFF.

The chain is built from TRBV28 and TRBJ2-3; D gene uncertain. Deletions cut 6 bases from V and 4 bases from J, with 2 bases between. Germline-derived CDR1 and CDR2 are MDHEN and SYDVKM. The CDR3 contains 10 residues. The CDR3 DNA reads as TGTGCCAGCAGCTCAGATACGCAGTATTTT. It encodes CASSSDTQYF.

The rearrangement links TRBV3-1 (or the pseudogene TRBV3-2) to TRBJ2-5; TRBD2 matches 7 bases. The CDR3 runs to 15 residues. Germline values: CDR1 LGHDT, CDR2 YNNKEL (reference sequence). The V segment lost 0 bases and the J segment 1 base; nucleotides outside the gene matches: 2. The CDR3 reads CASSQDREAQETQYF. CDR3 nucleotide sequence: TGTGCCAGCAGCCAAGATCGGGAGGCCCAAGAGACCCAGTACTTC.

This clone has just one count. In DNA, the CDR3 is TGTGCCAGCAGCTCTTTGGCTAAGGGGGAGCAGTACGTC. It yields the protein CASSSLAKGEQYV. The chain combines TRBV11-3 with TRBJ2-7, with a weak D call TRBD1 (5 bases). Trimming removed 4 bases from V and 7 bases from J, with 14 bases in between. The CDR3 totals 13 residues. Germline CDR1 SGHNT, CDR2 YENEEA.

The gene calls are TRBV3-1 (or the pseudogene TRBV3-2) and TRBJ1-1; D ambiguous. V gave up 4 bases and J gave up 1 base, with 13 bases separating them. CDR1 is LGHDT and CDR2 is YNNKEL in the germline V gene (reference sequence). This CDR3 is 15 amino acids long. The CDR3 bases are TGTGCCAGCAGCCCCTACCCTGGGAGGAACACTGAAGCTTTCTTT. Translation gives CASSPYPGRNTEAFF.

V and J are TRBV6-5 and TRBJ2-3, with D uncertain. V lost 6 bases and J lost 4, with 8 bases in between. Germline loops: CDR1 MNHEY, CDR2 SVGAGI. The CDR3 runs to 12 residues. The CDR3 reads CASSQASDTQYF. The CDR3 coding sequence is TGTGCCAGCAGCCAGGCTTCAGATACGCAGTATTTT.

V usage is TRBV5-6 and J usage is TRBJ1-1, with D tentatively TRBD1 (5 bases). V shed 0 bases and J shed 3 bases, with 15 bases lying between them. The germline gives CDR1 SGHDT, CDR2 YYEEEE. The CDR3 extends over 16 amino acids. Written as DNA, the CDR3 is TGTGCCAGCAGCTTGGAAGAACCACAGGCCTACACTGAAGCTTTCTTT. Residues: CASSLEEPQAYTEAFF.

The chain has TRBV20-1 and TRBJ2-1; unclear D gene. The V gene lost 5 bases and the J gene lost 8 bases, with 7 bases spanning the gap. From germline, CDR1 is DFQATT and CDR2 SNEGSKA (reference sequence). There are 10 residues in the CDR3. Written as DNA, the CDR3 is TGCAGTGCTCTAAAGTATGAGCAGTTCTTC. Translated: CSALKYEQFF.

The genes are TRBV7-2 and TRBJ2-2; 9 positions agree with TRBD2. The germline gives CDR1 SGHTA, CDR2 FQGNSA. The CDR3 extends over 15 amino acids. Trimming cost V 5 bases and J 5 bases; bases outside gene matches: 6. CDR3 loop: CASSVELAGTGELFF. CDR3 nucleotides: TGTGCCAGCAGCGTAGAGCTAGCGGGGACCGGGGAGCTGTTTTTT.

The chain is built from TRBV4-3 and TRBJ1-1; D is unresolved. The CDR3 covers 14 residues. V was clipped by 0 bases and J by 3 bases, with 8 bases between them. Germline assignment: CDR1 LGHNA and CDR2 YSLEER. The CDR3 DNA sequence: TGCGCCAGCAGCCAAGATCCAGTGGACACTGAAGCTTTCTTT. It translates to CASSQDPVDTEAFF.

The V and J genes are TRBV30 and TRBJ2-1, with TRBD2 matching over 8 bases. This CDR3 is built from 15 residues. V was clipped by 5 bases and J by 4 bases; unmatched bases: 10. The germline CDR1 and CDR2 sequences are GTSNPN and SVGIG (reference sequence). The CDR3 sequence is CAWSWASGLYNEQFF. CDR3 DNA sequence: TGTGCCTGGTCATGGGCTAGCGGGCTGTACAATGAGCAGTTCTTC.

The rearrangement uses TRBV9 and TRBJ2-3; 7 bases line up with TRBD1. V lost 4 bases, J lost 5 bases, and 7 bases stayed unmatched. Germline CDR1 and CDR2: SGDLS and YYNGEE. CDR3 length: 14 residues. The CDR3 sequence is CASSTGQSGDTQYF. The CDR3 region has the DNA TGTGCCAGCAGCACGGGACAGTCTGGAGATACGCAGTATTTT.

The V call is TRBV2, the J call TRBJ2-7; a weak D match, TRBD2 (6 bases). Trimming stripped 6 bases from V and 5 bases from J, with 11 bases between. CDR3 length equals 12 residues. CDR1 and CDR2 from the germline V gene are SNHLY and FYNNEI. DNA of the CDR3: TGTGCCAGCAGGGGACTCGGGGACGAGCAGTACTTC. As protein: CASRGLGDEQYF. The whole variable domain, filled in from reference TRBV2 and TRBJ2-7, reads EPEVTQTPSHQVTQMGQEVILRCVPISNHLYFYWYRQILGQKVEFLVSFYNNEISEKSEIFDDQFSVERPDGSNFTLKIRSTKLEDSAMYFCASRGLGDEQYFGPGTRLTVT.

This chain connects TRBV5-1 to TRBJ2-7; maybe TRBD2 (6 bases). CDR3 size: 13 residues. The germline V and J ends were trimmed by 1 base and 7 bases, with 12 bases remaining between them. CDR1 and CDR2 from the germline V gene are SGHRS and YFSETQ. CDR3 nucleotide sequence: TGCGCCAGCAGCTTGACCGCGGGGAGGGAGCAGTACGTC. It encodes CASSLTAGREQYV.

The chain has TRBV7-2 and TRBJ2-2; TRBD2 matches 7 bases. V trimming: 11 bases; J trimming: 2 bases; junction bases outside the gene matches: 11. Per germline, CDR1 SGHTA and CDR2 FQGNSA. The CDR3 spans 15 residues. The DNA of the CDR3 is TGTGCCGAGTCCAAGGCTAGCGGAAACACCGGGGAGCTGTTTTTT. Residues: CAESKASGNTGELFF.

Only a few counts were recorded for this clone. V gene TRBV7-2 combines with J gene TRBJ2-7, with 8 bases matching TRBD2. J gave up 7 bases and V 5 bases, and 16 bases lay outside the gene matches. CDR1 is SGHTA, CDR2 FQGNSA, per germline. CDR3 size: 16 residues. CDR3 in DNA: TGTGCCAGCAGCCCACGTCCTAGCGGGTTAGGAGGGGAGCAGTACGTC. Encoded protein: CASSPRPSGLGGEQYV.